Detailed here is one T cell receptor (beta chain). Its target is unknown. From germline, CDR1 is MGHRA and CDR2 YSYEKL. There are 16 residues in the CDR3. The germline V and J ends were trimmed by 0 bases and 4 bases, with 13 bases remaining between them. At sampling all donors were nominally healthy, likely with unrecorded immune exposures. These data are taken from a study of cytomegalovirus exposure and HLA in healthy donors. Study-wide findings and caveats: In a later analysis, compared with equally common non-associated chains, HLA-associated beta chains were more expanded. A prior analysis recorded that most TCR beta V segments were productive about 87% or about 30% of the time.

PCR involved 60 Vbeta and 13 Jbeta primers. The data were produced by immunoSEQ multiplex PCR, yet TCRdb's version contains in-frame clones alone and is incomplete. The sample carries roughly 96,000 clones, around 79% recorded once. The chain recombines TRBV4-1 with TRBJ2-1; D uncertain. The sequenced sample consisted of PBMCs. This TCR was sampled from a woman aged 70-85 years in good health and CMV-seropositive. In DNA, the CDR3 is TGCGCCAGCAGCCAAGACCCACGGGTCCGATACAATGAGCAGTTCTTC. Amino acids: CASSQDPRVRYNEQFF.